Listed below are T cell receptor beta chains from one sample, sequenced in a study of glioma-infiltrating T cells after dendritic cell vaccination. Sequencing was performed with immunoSEQ multiplex PCR; in TCRdb, only in-frame clones are kept and a portion is missing. This sample yields tens of thousands of clones, of which about 86% are seen a single time; more than 15% belongs to the top ten. The sequencing used blood, collected after dendritic cell vaccination. These receptors originate from a human donor with glioblastoma. CDR3s include the opening cysteine and the closing phenylalanine or tryptophan. Each record gives: D gene, J gene, clone size, V gene, CDR3 DNA, CDR3 protein. A D gene is named only where the DNA matches it firmly. Not all rows give a size; the values are once, few, many and, for expanded clones, a class.

>TRBD1|TRBJ2-6|.|TRBV7-9
TGTGCCAAAAACGGACAGGGTCCTTCTGGGGCCAACGTCCTGACTTTC
CAKNGQGPSGANVLTF
>.|TRBJ1-2|.|TRBV15
TGTGCCACCAGGGCCGATCCAAACTATGGCTACACCTTC
CATRADPNYGYTF
>.|TRBJ2-3|once|TRBV7-2
TGTGCCAGCCGCAACTCGGGGGACCCTAGCACAGATACGCAGTATTTT
CASRNSGDPSTDTQYF
>.|TRBJ2-3|.|TRBV11-2
TGTGCCAGCAGCTTAGACCTCCTTAGCTCAGATACGCAGTATTTT
CASSLDLLSSDTQYF
>.|TRBJ1-1|.|TRBV5-1
TGCGCCAGCAGCTTGGGACAATTAGGGGCATACGTTGAAGCTTTCTTT
CASSLGQLGAYVEAFF
>.|TRBJ1-2|few|TRBV19
TGTGCCAGTAGTTTAGGGGCTGGCTATGGCTACACCTTC
CASSLGAGYGYTF
>.|TRBJ2-7|.|TRBV5-7
TGTGCCAGCAGCCAGCAGGGACTCGCCTACGAGCAGTACTTC
CASSQQGLAYEQYF
>TRBD2|TRBJ2-1|once|TRBV2
TGTGCCAGCAGCGTCGGGGGGGAATACAATGAGCAGTTCTTC
CASSVGGEYNEQFF
>.|TRBJ1-1|.|TRBV19
TGTGCCAGTCGTAGACAGGTCGGGACTGAAGCTTTCTTT
CASRRQVGTEAFF
>TRBD1|TRBJ2-7|.|TRBV7-9
TGTGCCAGCAGGCCCCAGGGACAGGGGAGCTCCTACGAGCAGTACTTC
CASRPQGQGSSYEQYF
>.|TRBJ2-5|.|TRBV7-6
TGTGCCAGCAGCACCCGGGGGGAGACCCAGTACTTC
CASSTRGETQYF
>TRBD1|TRBJ1-6|.|TRBV5-4
TGTGCCAGCAGCCTAGACCGGGACAGATATAATTCACCCCTCCACTTT
CASSLDRDRYNSPLHF
>TRBD1|TRBJ1-1|.|TRBV5-8
TGTGCCAGCAGCTTTACAGGGGGCACTGAAGCTTTCTTT
CASSFTGGTEAFF
>.|TRBJ2-2|.|TRBV7-3
TGTGCCAGCAGCTCCCGTTGGGGGGAGGCCACCGGGGAGCTGTTTTTT
CASSSRWGEATGELFF
>TRBD1|TRBJ1-2|.|TRBV13
TGTGCCAGCAGCCCAGGGACAGGGATCTATGGCTACACCTTC
CASSPGTGIYGYTF
>.|TRBJ1-6|few|TRBV19
TGTGCCAGTAGTATCGGCAGGGCCCAATCACCCCTCCACTTT
CASSIGRAQSPLHF
>.|TRBJ1-1|.|TRBV7-2
TGTGCCAGCAGCCCGGGGGGACAGAACACTGAAGCTTTCTTT
CASSPGGQNTEAFF
>.|TRBJ1-1|.|TRBV7-2
TGTGCCAGCAGCCAGTTAGGGGATGAAGCTTTCTTT
CASSQLGDEAFF
>TRBD1|TRBJ2-1|.|TRBV30
TGTGCCTGGAGCGCCGACAGGGGGCCCTACAATGAGCAGTTCTTC
CAWSADRGPYNEQFF
>TRBD2|TRBJ2-5|.|TRBV5-4
TGTGCCAGCAGCTTGGGAATGGAGCGGGGGGGCCGAAAAGAGACCCAGTACTTC
CASSLGMERGGRKETQYF
>.|TRBJ1-1|.|TRBV5-1
TGCGCCAGCAGCTTGGCCTCAGAGAACACTGAAGCTTTCTTT
CASSLASENTEAFF
>.|TRBJ2-5|.|TRBV19
TGTGCCACGAAGAGGAATTCCTATGAGACCCAGTACTTC
CATKRNSYETQYF
>TRBD1|TRBJ1-2|.|TRBV6-1
TGTGCCAGCAGTGAAGCTACATCAGCAACAGGGGGGGAATGGGGCTACACCTTC
CASSEATSATGGEWGYTF
>.|TRBJ2-7|.|TRBV10-3
TGTGCCATCAGTGAAGGCGGAGACTCCTACGAGCAGTACTTC
CAISEGGDSYEQYF
>.|TRBJ1-6|.|TRBV25-1
TGTGCCAGCAGTGAAGAGGGCGGCTTGGATTCACCCCTCCACTTT
CASSEEGGLDSPLHF
>.|TRBJ1-5|.|TRBV7-9
TGTGCCAGCAGCCCCCGGCGATTGAAGGGGCATCAGCCCCAGCATTTT
CASSPRRLKGHQPQHF
>.|TRBJ2-3|.|TRBV11-1
TGTGCCAGCAGCTTAAGCAGCCGGAGCGGTACTAGCACAGATACGCAGTATTTT
CASSLSSRSGTSTDTQYF
>TRBD1|TRBJ1-5|.|TRBV7-8
TGTGCCAGCAGCCGACAGGGTGGAAGCAATCAGCCCCAGCATTTT
CASSRQGGSNQPQHF
>TRBD1|TRBJ2-7|.|TRBV5-1
TGCGCCAGCAGCCTACGACAGGGGGCCACCTACGAGCAGTACTTC
CASSLRQGATYEQYF
>TRBD1|TRBJ2-1|.|TRBV7-9
TGTGCCAGCAGCGACCTCCGGGACAGGGGATACAATGAGCAGTTCTTC
CASSDLRDRGYNEQFF
>.|TRBJ1-5|.|TRBV30
TGTGCCTGGAGTCTTCCCCGGGGGGGGAATCAGCCCCAGCATTTT
CAWSLPRGGNQPQHF
>.|TRBJ1-6|.|TRBV6-1
TGTGCCAGCAGTGTTTCGCAGGGAGGATCACCCCTCCACTTT
CASSVSQGGSPLHF
>TRBD1|TRBJ2-7|.|TRBV27
TGTGCCAGCAGTACCCGGGACAGGGGGTCATTCGAGCAGTACTTC
CASSTRDRGSFEQYF
>.|TRBJ2-7|once|TRBV2
TGTGCCAGCAGTGAAGCGAGGGACACCCACGAGGGGTACTTC
CASSEARDTHEGYF
>TRBD1|TRBJ2-7|.|TRBV30
TGTGCCTGGAATAGACAGGGGGCAGGGGAGCAGTACTTC
CAWNRQGAGEQYF
>.|TRBJ1-2|.|TRBV2
TGTGCCAGCAGTGACGATAGGTCAACTCAACTATATGGCTACACCTTC
CASSDDRSTQLYGYTF
>.|TRBJ2-2|.|TRBV5-1
TGCGCCAGCAGCTTGGCAGGGTACACCGGGGAGCTGTTTTTT
CASSLAGYTGELFF
>.|TRBJ1-4|.|TRBV7-8
TGTGCCAGCAGTACAAATGAGGGTGAAAAACTGTTTTTT
CASSTNEGEKLFF
>.|TRBJ1-5|.|TRBV9
TGTGCCAGCAGCCAAGGGGGGGCAGCAGGACAGCCCCAGCATTTT
CASSQGGAAGQPQHF
>.|TRBJ1-1|.|TRBV25-1
TGTGCCAGCAGTAACCCGGGGGTGGTCACTGAAGCTTTCTTT
CASSNPGVVTEAFF
>TRBD2|TRBJ2-1|.|TRBV4-3
TGCGCCAGCAGCCAAAGCGGGGGGACCTCAGAGCAGTTCTTC
CASSQSGGTSEQFF
>.|TRBJ2-5|.|TRBV5-1
TGCGCCAGCAGCTTCCAGGAAGGTATGGAGACCCAGTACTTC
CASSFQEGMETQYF
>TRBD1|TRBJ2-1|.|TRBV2
TGTGCCAGCAGTGAGACAGGGAGTAATGAGCAGTTCTTC
CASSETGSNEQFF
>.|TRBJ1-2|.|TRBV4-2
TGTGCCAGCAGCCAAGGTAACAGGGAAACCGCTAACTATGGCTACACCTTC
CASSQGNRETANYGYTF
>TRBD1|TRBJ2-1|.|TRBV7-2
TGTGCCAGCAGCTTAGACGGGACAGGGGGCAGTGAGCAGTTCTTC
CASSLDGTGGSEQFF
>TRBD1|TRBJ2-5|few|TRBV6-5
TGTGCCAGCAGTTACGAAGGGACAGGGGGAGAGACCCAGTACTTC
CASSYEGTGGETQYF
>TRBD2|TRBJ2-1|.|TRBV5-1
TGCGCCAGCGGAAGACTAGCGGGGGAGGGGAATGAGCAGTTCTTC
CASGRLAGEGNEQFF
>TRBD1|TRBJ2-7|.|TRBV7-9
TGTGCCAGCACCCCCCGGGACAGGACCTACGAGCAGTACTTC
CASTPRDRTYEQYF
>.|TRBJ2-7|.|TRBV6-6
TGTGCCACTACGGGGTTACCGGACGAGCAGTACTTC
CATTGLPDEQYF
>.|TRBJ1-5|.|TRBV30
TGTGCCTGGAGTGTACATGGTATCCAGCCCCAGCATTTT
CAWSVHGIQPQHF
>.|TRBJ1-5|.|TRBV10-3
TGTGCCATCAGTGACGGAGTGAGTAGCAATCAGCCCCAGCATTTT
CAISDGVSSNQPQHF